This passage covers 31 T cell receptor beta chains from one sample sequenced in a study of long-term antiretroviral therapy in people with HIV. Survey level was the resolution at which the v3.0 immunoSEQ assay ran. Assay used: immunoSEQ multiplex PCR; TCRdb lists only in-frame clones, some missing. The sample yields around 34,000 clones, about 70% seen once. The sample in question was unsorted PBMCs, obtained 3 years after starting antiretroviral therapy. Every receptor here comes from a man aged 50-59 years with HIV.

The V gene is TRBV5-1, the J gene TRBJ2-2; D might be TRBD1 (6 bases). This CDR3 region has 15 residues. V shed 2 bases and J shed 5 bases, with 13 bases lying between them. The germline gives CDR1 SGHRS, CDR2 YFSETQ. The CDR3 spells CASSFGQMLTGELFF. Written as DNA, the CDR3 is TGCGCCAGCAGCTTCGGACAGATGTTAACCGGGGAGCTGTTTTTT.

The chain employs TRBV19 and TRBJ1-2; possibly TRBD1 for D (6 bases). The V end lost 9 bases, the J end lost 1 base, and 15 bases lay between the germline ends. The CDR3 is 14 amino acids. Germline CDR1 reads LNHDA; CDR2 reads SQIVND (reference sequence). CDR3 sequence reads: CASAGTQHNYGYTF. The CDR3 DNA sequence: TGTGCCAGCGCCGGGACACAACATAACTATGGCTACACCTTC.

The V call is TRBV13, the J call TRBJ2-7; TRBD1 matches at 7 bases. V lost 5 bases to trimming and J lost 5 bases; unmatched junction nucleotides: 12. The germline V gene has CDR1 PRHDT and CDR2 FYEKMQ (reference sequence). The CDR3 is made up of 15 amino acids. The CDR3 region is CASSGSTGWAHEQYF. In nucleotides, the CDR3 is TGTGCCAGCAGCGGGTCGACAGGGTGGGCCCACGAGCAGTACTTC. The whole variable domain, remainder taken from reference TRBV13 and TRBJ2-7, is AAGVIQSPRHLIKEKRETATLKCYPIPRHDTVYWYQQGPGQDPQFLISFYEKMQSDKGSIPDRFSAQQFSDYHSELNMSSLELGDSALYFCASSGSTGWAHEQYFGPGTRLTVT.

This chain links TRBV12-5 with TRBJ1-1, with a possible D match to TRBD1 (6 bases). The germline V and J ends were trimmed by 3 bases and 5 bases, with 10 bases remaining between them. Germline assignment: CDR1 LGHNT and CDR2 FRNRAP. The CDR3 extends over 13 amino acids. DNA of the CDR3: TGTGCTAGTGGTTTAGAAGGGGGGACTGAAGCTTTCTTT. The encoded protein is CASGLEGGTEAFF. Filled out from reference TRBV12-5 and TRBJ1-1, the complete variable domain reads DARVTQTPRHKVTEMGQEVTMRCQPILGHNTVFWYRQTMMQGLELLAYFRNRAPLDDSGMPKDRFSAEMPDATLATLKIQPSEPRDSAVYFCASGLEGGTEAFFGQGTRLTVV.

The chain uses TRBV9 and TRBJ1-2; 8 bases are shared with TRBD1. With V trimmed by 4 bases and J by 7 bases, 6 bases remained unmatched. CDR3 length equals 13 residues. Germline V CDR1 and CDR2: SGDLS, YYNGEE. CDR3 region: CASSIPGGGGYTF. DNA for the CDR3: TGTGCCAGCAGCATACCAGGGGGCGGTGGCTACACCTTC.

V usage is TRBV9 and J usage is TRBJ2-2; 7 positions match TRBD1. The germline CDR1 and CDR2 sequences are SGDLS and YYNGEE. This CDR3 spans 14 amino acids. The ends lost 4 bases at V and 1 base at J; junction bases unmatched: 1. Here the CDR3 DNA reads TGTGCCAGCAGCCGACAGGGGAACACCGGGGAGCTGTTTTTT. Translating gives CASSRQGNTGELFF.

The chain uses TRBV29-1 and TRBJ2-7, with no clear D. Per the germline V gene, CDR1 is SQVTM and CDR2 is ANQGSEA. This CDR3 has 13 residues. Deletions cut 4 bases from V and 6 bases from J, with 16 bases between. CDR3 nucleotide sequence: TGCAGCGTTGTGGGTGTAAGATGGCCCGAGCAGTACTTC. Amino acids: CSVVGVRWPEQYF.

The chain employs TRBV7-2 and TRBJ2-7; the D gene is possibly TRBD2 (6 bases). Germline V CDR1 and CDR2: SGHTA, FQGNSA. V was pared by 2 bases and J by 3 bases, with 11 bases between. CDR3 length equals 14 residues. CDR3 bases: TGTGCCAGCAGCTTAAGGACGGGAGACTACGAGCAGTACTTC. It yields the protein CASSLRTGDYEQYF.

V and J are TRBV7-9 and TRBJ2-7, with D perhaps matching TRBD1 (6 bases). CDR1 SEHNR and CDR2 FQNEAQ come from the germline V gene (reference sequence). V lost 4 bases and J lost 6, with 16 bases in between. The CDR3 totals 14 residues. The CDR3 here is CASSYPTGPAEQYF. The CDR3 region has the DNA TGTGCCAGCAGCTACCCGACAGGCCCTGCCGAGCAGTACTTC.

The chain uses TRBV27 and TRBJ2-6, with TRBD1 matching 8 bases. The CDR3 has 17 residues. The trim removed 3 bases at V and 4 bases at J, leaving 8 bases unmatched. The V gene's germline CDR1 is MNHEY and CDR2 SMNVEV (reference sequence). In nucleotides, the CDR3 is TGTGCCAGCAGTTTGGGGCAGGGGGCGTACGGGGCCAACGTCCTGACTTTC. Translated, it gives CASSLGQGAYGANVLTF.

This chain links TRBV14 with TRBJ1-4; D is ambiguous. Germline CDR1 is SGHDN and CDR2 is FVKESK. This CDR3 contains 13 residues. The germline V and J ends were trimmed by 4 bases and 6 bases, with 9 bases remaining between them. The chain's CDR3 is CASSLNRHEKLFF. The CDR3, as DNA: TGTGCCAGCAGCCTTAATCGACATGAAAAACTGTTTTTT. Supplemented by reference TRBV14 and TRBJ1-4, the full variable domain reads EAGVTQFPSHSVIEKGQTVTLRCDPISGHDNLYWYRRVMGKEIKFLLHFVKESKQDESGMPNNRFLAERTGGTYSTLKVQPAELEDSGVYFCASSLNRHEKLFFGSGTQLSVL.

This clone was seen more than once but under ten times. The chain joins TRBV27 to TRBJ2-7; 8 bases are a match to TRBD1. Germline CDR1 is MNHEY and CDR2 is SMNVEV (reference sequence). Losses at the gene ends were 6 bases for V and 2 bases for J; bases not matched to a gene: 9. The CDR3 has 15 residues. CDR3 sequence: CASRVGQGAAYEQYF. The DNA for the CDR3 is TGTGCCAGCAGGGTTGGGCAGGGGGCAGCCTACGAGCAGTACTTC.

J is TRBJ2-7 and V is TRBV9; D might be TRBD2 (6 bases). Germline V gives CDR1 SGDLS, CDR2 YYNGEE. Trimming shortened V by 3 bases and J by 9 bases, and 16 bases separated the two germline ends. The length of the CDR3 is 13 residues. In nucleotides, the CDR3 is TGTGCCAGCAGCGCCGGGACTGGGGGAGGGCAGTACTTC. Translated, it gives CASSAGTGGGQYF.

The genes are TRBV6-5 and TRBJ1-5, with D possibly matching TRBD1 (5 bases). Trimming cost V 8 bases and J 5 bases, with 13 bases left between them. Germline CDR1 is MNHEY and CDR2 is SVGAGI. The CDR3 extends over 13 amino acids. CDR3 coding DNA: TGTGCCAGCGGGTCCAGGGCCGATCAGCCCCAGCATTTT. Translated: CASGSRADQPQHF.

The chain is built from TRBV7-2 and TRBJ2-7; maybe TRBD1 (5 bases). Trimming cost V 3 bases and J 2 bases, with 11 bases left between them. CDR3 length equals 14 residues. Per the germline V gene, CDR1 is SGHTA and CDR2 is FQGNSA. The CDR3 loop is CASSFDHRTYEQYF. Written as DNA, the CDR3 is TGTGCCAGCAGCTTCGATCACAGGACCTACGAGCAGTACTTC.

V usage is TRBV6-6 and J usage is TRBJ2-7; TRBD1 agrees at 11 bases. V shed 6 bases, J shed 2 bases, and the junction held 6 bases outside the gene matches. Per germline, CDR1 MNHNY and CDR2 SVGAGI (reference sequence). The CDR3 has 15 residues. Written as DNA, the CDR3 is TGTGCCAGCAGGCGGGACAGGGGGATGGCCTACGAGCAGTACTTC. Protein: CASRRDRGMAYEQYF.

The chain carries TRBV6-6 and TRBJ2-7; TRBD1 might be the D (5 bases). This CDR3 contains 14 residues. Trimming removed 0 bases at V and 5 bases at J, with 11 bases between. Per germline, CDR1 MNHNY and CDR2 SVGAGI (reference sequence). CDR3 protein: CASSYSGQTDEQYF. The DNA of the CDR3 is TGTGCCAGCAGTTACTCGGGGCAGACCGACGAGCAGTACTTC.

The chain is built from TRBV7-2 and TRBJ2-1; 9 bases are a match to TRBD2. With 6 bases clipped from V and 6 bases from J, the junction kept 12 bases outside the gene matches. This CDR3 comprises 16 residues. The germline gives CDR1 SGHTA, CDR2 FQGNSA. The CDR3 sequence: CASREYSGSLGNEQFF. As DNA, the CDR3 is TGTGCCAGCAGAGAATATAGCGGGAGCCTGGGCAATGAGCAGTTCTTC.

V is TRBV5-1 and J is TRBJ1-5; no definite D call. Trimming left V 2 bases short and J 7 bases short, with 13 bases between. Germline V CDR1 and CDR2: SGHRS, YFSETQ. The CDR3 is made up of 14 amino acids. The CDR3 DNA reads as TGCGCCAGCAGCTTCGGGCCCGGGGAGCAGCCCCAGCATTTT. Amino acid sequence: CASSFGPGEQPQHF.

The genes are TRBV7-9 and TRBJ1-5, with 11 bases fitting TRBD1. V was pared by 5 bases and J by 7 bases, with 1 base of the junction left unmatched. The CDR3 is made up of 13 amino acids. Germline lookup yields CDR1 SEHNR and CDR2 FQNEAQ (reference sequence). This CDR3 is CASSGTGGQPQHF. CDR3 DNA: TGTGCCAGCAGCGGGACAGGGGGGCAGCCCCAGCATTTT.

The chain recombines TRBV18 with TRBJ2-2; D is unresolved. The CDR3 totals 14 residues. Germline loops: CDR1 KGHSH, CDR2 LQKENI. The ends were cut back, 3 bases at V and 0 bases at J, with 5 bases in the middle. CDR3 in amino acids: CASSPVTNTGELFF. The CDR3 nucleotides read TGTGCCAGCTCACCGGTGACGAACACCGGGGAGCTGTTTTTT.

The CDR3 here is CSVELPGLKNIQYF. The CDR3 nucleotides are TGCAGCGTTGAACTCCCAGGCCTAAAAAACATTCAGTACTTC. The V call is TRBV29-1, the J call TRBJ2-4; no definite D call. V shed 2 bases and J shed 4 bases, with 12 bases lying between them. The CDR3 has 14 amino acids. The germline CDR1 and CDR2 sequences are SQVTM and ANQGSEA.

The chain recombines TRBV2 with TRBJ1-6, with 9 positions matching TRBD1. V lost 6 bases and J lost 5; bases outside the gene matches: 17. Germline CDR1 and CDR2: SNHLY and FYNNEI. This CDR3 is built from 19 residues. CDR3 DNA sequence: TGTGCCAGCAGGATAGACCGGGACAGGGTCCTTCAGGATAATTCACCCCTCCACTTT. Encoded protein: CASRIDRDRVLQDNSPLHF.

This clone showed up just a few times. The rearrangement joins TRBV5-5 to TRBJ1-6; possibly TRBD1 for D (6 bases). V lost 1 base and J lost 8, with 22 bases in between. This CDR3 spans 18 amino acids. Germline CDR1 reads SGHKS; CDR2 reads YYEKEE (reference sequence). CDR3 residues: CASSLSGQTDTSYSPLHF. CDR3 nucleotide sequence: TGTGCCAGCAGCTTGTCAGGACAGACGGATACGAGCTATTCACCCCTCCACTTT.

The CDR3 sequence is CASSVGLATGIGGTDTQYF. CDR3 nucleotides: TGTGCCAGCAGCGTAGGGCTTGCGACAGGCATTGGAGGGACAGATACGCAGTATTTT. The chain uses TRBV9 and TRBJ2-3; D might be TRBD1 or TRBD2, each matching 6 bases. V lost 0 bases to trimming and J lost 3 bases, with 23 bases between them. Germline values: CDR1 SGDLS, CDR2 YYNGEE. CDR3 length: 19 amino acids. The full variable domain, with the rest looked up from reference TRBV9 and TRBJ2-3, is DSGVTQTPKHLITATGQRVTLRCSPRSGDLSVYWYQQSLDQGLQFLIQYYNGEERAKGNILERFSAQQFPDLHSELNLSSLELGDSALYFCASSVGLATGIGGTDTQYFGPGTRLTVL.

V is TRBV6-5 and J is TRBJ1-6; no firm D call. CDR1 is MNHEY, CDR2 SVGAGI, per germline. The CDR3 totals 14 residues. Between the trimmed V and J ends, which lost 2 bases and 0 bases, there was a span of 2 bases. The CDR3 spells CASSYGSYNSPLHF. The CDR3 bases are TGTGCCAGCAGTTACGGCTCCTATAATTCACCCCTCCACTTT.

In its sample, this clone was seen a few times. Other nucleotide sequences in the sample specify the same CDR3. The rearrangement links TRBV7-2 to TRBJ1-3; D ambiguous. This CDR3 spans 12 amino acids. The germline CDR1 and CDR2 sequences are SGHTA and FQGNSA. V was clipped by 2 bases and J by 2 bases, with 1 base between them. CDR3 in amino acids: CASSLTGNTIYF. The CDR3 bases are TGTGCCAGCAGCTTAACTGGAAACACCATATATTTT.

The chain couples TRBV7-2 to TRBJ1-5; D not certain. Germline V gives CDR1 SGHTA, CDR2 FQGNSA. This CDR3 is 13 amino acids long. Trimming pared 5 bases from V and 9 bases from J, leaving 14 bases between. CDR3 sequence: CASSIGAGRPQHF. The CDR3 region has the DNA TGTGCCAGCAGCATAGGCGCCGGCCGGCCCCAGCATTTT.

The chain combines TRBV5-1 with TRBJ1-4; D gene unclear. The CDR3 is 15 residues long. Trimming took off 4 bases at V and 8 bases at J, with 18 bases between the two ends. Germline V gives CDR1 SGHRS, CDR2 YFSETQ. The CDR3 DNA sequence: TGCGCCAGCAGCCTCGACACTCCCTCCGAAGAAAAACTGTTTTTT. Translated: CASSLDTPSEEKLFF.

This clone was seen just once. This chain links TRBV7-2 with TRBJ2-3, with 14 bases that match TRBD2. The CDR3 extends over 18 amino acids. V was pared by 4 bases and J by 8 bases, with 14 bases of the junction left unmatched. CDR1 SGHTA and CDR2 FQGNSA come from the germline V gene. The CDR3 bases are TGTGCCAGCAGCTCCCCGACCCCGACTAGCGGGAGGGCCCGTACGCAGTATTTT. Amino acids: CASSSPTPTSGRARTQYF.

The rearrangement uses TRBV7-6 and TRBJ1-2; 7 positions agree with TRBD1. Trimming removed 5 bases from V and 3 bases from J; junction bases left unmatched: 6. CDR3 size: 14 residues. Germline CDR1 and CDR2: SGHVS and FNYEAQ. The CDR3 loop reads CASSPSGQYYGYTF. CDR3 nucleotides: TGTGCCAGCAGCCCATCGGGACAGTACTATGGCTACACCTTC.